Below, one T cell receptor (beta chain) is given with its context. Its antigen remains unknown. Because it lacks the conserved phenylalanine or tryptophan at the end, this CDR3 is likely a read error. As previously described, bulk TCR libraries were made using listed TCR primers. TCRdb called the PCR reads again in MiXCR, with one record for every CDR3 protein. The table lists nearly 55,000 distinct CDR3 sequences, about a third of them singletons, with around 4% in the top ten. The sample is drawn from a study of molecular identifiers for immune sequencing clone quantification. Study-wide findings and caveats: Clones with over 20 RNA copies captured over 98% of effector molecules but under 1% of naive ones.

The authors sorted naive CD8 T cells as CD8+CD4-CCR7+CD45RA+. Material for sequencing was naive CD8+ T cells from blood, with Jurkat cell RNA spiked in. Subset specified: FACS-sorted CD8+CD4-CCR7+CD45RA+ naive T cells. This TCR derives from a human donor in good health. Some libraries in this study had Jurkat cell RNA spiked in.

The CDR3 bases are TGTGCCAGCACCCTCTGGGAAGGGGTTACCGATACGCAGTATCTT. This translates into CASTLWEGVTDTQYL. V is TRBV6-2 or TRBV6-3 and J is TRBJ2-3; maybe TRBD1 (5 bases). The V gene lost 7 bases and the J gene lost 6 bases, with 20 bases spanning the gap. CDR3 size: 15 residues. Germline CDR1 is MNHEY and CDR2 is SVGEGT.